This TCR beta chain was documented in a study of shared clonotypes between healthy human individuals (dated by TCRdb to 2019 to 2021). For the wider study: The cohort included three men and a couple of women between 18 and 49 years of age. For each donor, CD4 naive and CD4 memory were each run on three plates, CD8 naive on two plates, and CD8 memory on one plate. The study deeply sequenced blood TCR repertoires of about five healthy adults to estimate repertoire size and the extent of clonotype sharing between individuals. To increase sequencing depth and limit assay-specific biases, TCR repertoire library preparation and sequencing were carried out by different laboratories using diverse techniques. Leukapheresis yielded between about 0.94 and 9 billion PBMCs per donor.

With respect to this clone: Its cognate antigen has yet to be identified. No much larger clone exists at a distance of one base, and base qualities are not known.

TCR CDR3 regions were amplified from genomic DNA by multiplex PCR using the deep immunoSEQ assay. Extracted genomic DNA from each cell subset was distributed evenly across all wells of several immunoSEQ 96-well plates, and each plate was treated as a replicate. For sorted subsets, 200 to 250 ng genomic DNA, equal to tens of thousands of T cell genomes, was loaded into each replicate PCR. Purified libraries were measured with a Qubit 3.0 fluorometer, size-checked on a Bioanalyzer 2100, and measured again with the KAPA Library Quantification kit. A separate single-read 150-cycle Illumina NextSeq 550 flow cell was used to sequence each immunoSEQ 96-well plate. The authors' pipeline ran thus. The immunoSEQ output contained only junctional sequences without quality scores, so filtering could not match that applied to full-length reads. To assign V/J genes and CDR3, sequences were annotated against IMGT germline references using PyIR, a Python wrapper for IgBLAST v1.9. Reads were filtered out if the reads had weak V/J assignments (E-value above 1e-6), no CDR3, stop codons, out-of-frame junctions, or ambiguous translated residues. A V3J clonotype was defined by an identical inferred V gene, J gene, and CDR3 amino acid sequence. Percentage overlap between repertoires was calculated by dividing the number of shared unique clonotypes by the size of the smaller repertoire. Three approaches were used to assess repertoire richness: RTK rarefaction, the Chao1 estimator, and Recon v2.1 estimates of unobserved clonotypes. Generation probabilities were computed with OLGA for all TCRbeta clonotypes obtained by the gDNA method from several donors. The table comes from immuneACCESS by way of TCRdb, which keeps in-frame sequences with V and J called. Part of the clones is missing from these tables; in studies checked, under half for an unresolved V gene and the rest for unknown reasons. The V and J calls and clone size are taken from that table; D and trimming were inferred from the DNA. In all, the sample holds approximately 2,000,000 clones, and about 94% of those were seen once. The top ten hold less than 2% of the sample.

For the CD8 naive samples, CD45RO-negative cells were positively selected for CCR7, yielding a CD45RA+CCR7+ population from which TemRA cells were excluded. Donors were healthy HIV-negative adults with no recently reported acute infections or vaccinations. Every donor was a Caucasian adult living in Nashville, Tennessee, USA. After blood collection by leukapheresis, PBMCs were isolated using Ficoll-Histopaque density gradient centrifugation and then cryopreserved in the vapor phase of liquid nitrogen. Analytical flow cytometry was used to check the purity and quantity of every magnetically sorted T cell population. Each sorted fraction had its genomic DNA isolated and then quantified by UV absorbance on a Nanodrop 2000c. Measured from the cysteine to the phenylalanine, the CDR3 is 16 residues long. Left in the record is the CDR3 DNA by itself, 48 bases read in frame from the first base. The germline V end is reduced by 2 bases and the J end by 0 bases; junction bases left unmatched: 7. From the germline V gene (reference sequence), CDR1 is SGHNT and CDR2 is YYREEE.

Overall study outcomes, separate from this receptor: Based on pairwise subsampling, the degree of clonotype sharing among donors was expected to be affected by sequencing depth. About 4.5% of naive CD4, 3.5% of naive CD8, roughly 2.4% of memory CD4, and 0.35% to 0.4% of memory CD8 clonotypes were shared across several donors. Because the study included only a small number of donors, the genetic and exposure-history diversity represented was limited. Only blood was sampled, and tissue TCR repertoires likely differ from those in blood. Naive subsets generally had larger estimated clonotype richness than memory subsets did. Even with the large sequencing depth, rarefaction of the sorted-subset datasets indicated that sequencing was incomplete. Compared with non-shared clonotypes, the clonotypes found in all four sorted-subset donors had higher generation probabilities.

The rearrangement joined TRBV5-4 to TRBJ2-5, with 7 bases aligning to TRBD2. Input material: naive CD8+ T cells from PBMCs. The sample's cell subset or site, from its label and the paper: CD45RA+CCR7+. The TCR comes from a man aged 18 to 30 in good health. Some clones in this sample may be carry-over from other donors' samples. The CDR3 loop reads CASSLRRERHQETQYF. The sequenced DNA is TGTGCCAGCAGCTTAAGGCGGGAGCGACACCAAGAGACCCAGTACTTC.